The clone carrying this T cell receptor (beta chain) came up many times. V gave up 3 bases and J gave up 0 bases; unmatched junction bases: 6. Looked up from germline, CDR1 is KGHSH and CDR2 is LQKENI. The CDR3 loop spans 16 amino acids. Preparation of the unsorted libraries drew on 2 million PBMCs stored at -80 C. These data belong to a study of neurological immune-mediated disorders. One entry per CDR3 protein, called by TCRdb with MiXCR from the 5' RACE reads. The table records tens of thousands of distinct CDR3 sequences, around 14% of them present only once. The chain has TRBV18 and TRBJ2-5; TRBD1 matches at 8 bases. The specimen was PBMCs. This receptor was obtained from a woman aged 45-65 years with HTLV-1-associated myelopathy (HAM/TSP). The CDR3 DNA is TGTGCCAGCTCACCTATCAGGGGGCGGTACCAAGAGACCCAGTACTTC. Amino acids: CASSPIRGRYQETQYF.